This TCR beta chain was recovered during a study of T cell responses to AZD1222 COVID-19 vaccine. General study results and limits: Donors in the cohort were predominantly white British and more often female, and clonal diversity was possibly underestimated. Increases in Spike-specific TCR breadth and depth were seen after two AZD1222 doses. Spike as a whole was targeted by vaccine-associated CD4 TCRs, dominant at 160-218 and 743-854. At baseline, just 6 or 7 AZD1222 recipients tested seropositive.

This CDR3 has 12 residues. Germline loops: CDR1 LGHDT, CDR2 YNNKEL (reference sequence). Deletions cut 1 base from V and 5 bases from J, with 2 bases between. Concerning this clone itself: As yet, its antigen is unknown.

Assay used: immunoSEQ multiplex PCR; TCRdb lists only in-frame clones, some missing. The sample lists some 120,000 clones; about 87% were seen once. This receptor was obtained from an adult in good health. The input for sequencing was peripheral blood, taken on day 0 of AZD1222 vaccination. V gene TRBV3-1 (or the pseudogene TRBV3-2) combines with J gene TRBJ2-2; D gene uncertain. The CDR3 region has the DNA TGTGCCAGCAGCCAAGTGACCGGGGAGCTGTTTTTT. Protein sequence: CASSQVTGELFF.